The clone carrying this T cell receptor (beta chain) was counted many times. The record originates from a study of spatial heterogeneity in lung cancer. From the 5' RACE reads, TCRdb called clonotypes with MiXCR, one entry per CDR3 protein. The sample includes fewer than 65,000 distinct CDR3 sequences, around 6% of them seen just once. The time point is: sample taken at primary tumor resection. The V and J ends lost 4 bases and 6 bases respectively, with 8 bases between them. The CDR3 sequence is 12 residues long. CDR1 SGHTA and CDR2 FQGNSA come from the germline V gene. This chain connects TRBV7-2 to TRBJ2-3; D gene uncertain. Sequencing used PBMCs, obtained at surgery. The sequence derives from a female donor with early-stage non-small cell lung cancer. The CDR3 loop is CASSSITDTQYF. As DNA, the CDR3 is TGTGCCAGCAGCTCAATCACGGATACGCAGTATTTT.